This T cell receptor (beta chain) was captured in a study of graft-versus-host responses after intestinal transplantation. On the study more broadly: Anti-thymocyte globulin was used for induction in all recipients, who then took tacrolimus and steroids for approximately 3 years. Study results and limitations: Recipient marrow harbored GvH clones, some of which surfaced first in ileum or blood. Patients with graft-donor T cell macrochimerism had high graft-versus-host to host-versus-graft clonal ratios in allografts. Early post-transplant HvG declines tracked with peak circulating GvH clone levels.

Comment on this clone: Its antigen remains unidentified. Other DNA sequences of this sample code for an identical CDR3.

Here immunoSEQ multiplex PCR was the method, and the copy in TCRdb shows in-frame clones only, minus some. The table records about 97,000 clones, 80% to 95% of them present only once. V shed 1 base, J shed 4 bases, and the junction held 0 bases outside the gene matches. The CDR3 extends over 13 amino acids. CDR1 SGHTA and CDR2 FQGNSA come from the germline V gene. The sequence was obtained from a human patient who received an intestinal transplant, so some T cells may come from the graft donor. This specimen was PBMCs, taken approximately 420 days after intestinal transplant. V gene TRBV7-2 combines with J gene TRBJ2-7; 8 bases are shared with TRBD1. The CDR3 protein is CASSLDRGYEQYF. The CDR3 coding sequence is TGTGCCAGCAGCTTAGACAGGGGGTACGAGCAGTACTTC. Looking up the rest from reference TRBV7-2 and TRBJ2-7 gives the full variable domain: GAGVSQSPSNKVTEKGKDVELRCDPISGHTALYWYRQSLGQGLEFLIYFQGNSAPDKSGLPSDRFSAERTGGSVSTLTIQRTQQEDSAVYLCASSLDRGYEQYFGPGTRLTVT.